This TCR beta chain was identified in a study of blood T cell repertoires in COVID-19. Overall study: Samples came from the United States, Italy and Spain, spanning acute and convalescent COVID-19. PBMCs, B-cell-depleted T cells, or T cells provided the cDNA or gDNA that made up the material.

Clones were read by immunoSEQ multiplex PCR, and TCRdb kept only the in-frame ones, dropping some. Of around 250,000 clones detected, around 93% appear once; the ten largest clones hold 2.5% to 3%. Within 2 weeks before study entry, exposed participants met a COVID-19 case. The CDR3 length is 17 residues. The clonotype originates from a man between 40 and 49 years old who had been exposed to COVID-19. J is TRBJ2-2 and V is TRBV12-2; the D call in the table, TRBD2, was not verified against the DNA. TRBV12-2 is assigned pseudogene status. Sample: PBMCs or T cells enriched from blood (not recorded which). The CDR3 is CASRLECRTSGTGELFF. DNA of the CDR3: TGTGCAAGTCGCTTAGAGTGTAGGACCAGCGGTACCGGGGAGCTGTTTTTT.